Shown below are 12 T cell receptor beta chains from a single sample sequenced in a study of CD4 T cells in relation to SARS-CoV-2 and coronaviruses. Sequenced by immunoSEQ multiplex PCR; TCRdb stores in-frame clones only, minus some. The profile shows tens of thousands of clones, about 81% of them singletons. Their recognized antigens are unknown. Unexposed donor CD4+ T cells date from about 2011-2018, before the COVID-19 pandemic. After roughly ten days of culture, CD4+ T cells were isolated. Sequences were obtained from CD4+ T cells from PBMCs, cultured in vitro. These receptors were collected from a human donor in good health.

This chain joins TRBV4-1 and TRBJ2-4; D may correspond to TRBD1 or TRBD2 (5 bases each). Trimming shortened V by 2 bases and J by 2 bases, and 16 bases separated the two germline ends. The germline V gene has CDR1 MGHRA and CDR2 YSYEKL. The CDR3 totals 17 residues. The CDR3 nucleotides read TGCGCCAGCAGCCAACCTCGGGACCCACCAACCAAAAACATTCAGTACTTC. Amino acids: CASSQPRDPPTKNIQYF.

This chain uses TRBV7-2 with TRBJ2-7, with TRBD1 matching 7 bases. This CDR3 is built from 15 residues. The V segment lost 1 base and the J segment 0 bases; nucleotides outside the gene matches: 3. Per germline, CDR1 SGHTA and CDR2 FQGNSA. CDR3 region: CASSLVGQSSYEQYF. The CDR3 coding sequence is TGTGCCAGCAGCTTAGTGGGACAGAGCTCCTACGAGCAGTACTTC.

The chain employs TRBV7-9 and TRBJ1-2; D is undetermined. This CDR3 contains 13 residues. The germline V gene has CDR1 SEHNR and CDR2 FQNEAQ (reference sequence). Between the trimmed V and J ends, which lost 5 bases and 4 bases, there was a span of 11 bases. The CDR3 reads CASSRNLAYGYTF. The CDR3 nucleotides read TGTGCCAGCAGCCGCAACTTGGCCTATGGCTACACCTTC.

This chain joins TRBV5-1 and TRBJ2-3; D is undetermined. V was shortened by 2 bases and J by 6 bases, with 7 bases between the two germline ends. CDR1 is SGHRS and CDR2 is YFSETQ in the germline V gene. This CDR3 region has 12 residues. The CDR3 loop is CASSFLRDTQYF. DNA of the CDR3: TGCGCCAGCAGCTTTCTACGGGATACGCAGTATTTT.

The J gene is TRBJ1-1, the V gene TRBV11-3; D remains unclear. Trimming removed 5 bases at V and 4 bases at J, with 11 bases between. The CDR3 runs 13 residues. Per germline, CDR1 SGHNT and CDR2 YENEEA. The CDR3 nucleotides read TGTGCCAGCAGCCAAAGTGGTGGCACTGAAGCTTTCTTT. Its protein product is CASSQSGGTEAFF.

CDR3 bases: TGTGCCAGCAGTACTAGATTTACGCAGTATTTT. Translated: CASSTRFTQYF. V and J are TRBV27 and TRBJ2-3; D perhaps matches TRBD2 (5 bases). Trimming stripped 5 bases from V and 8 bases from J, with 8 bases between. The germline V gene has CDR1 MNHEY and CDR2 SMNVEV (reference sequence). The CDR3 totals 11 residues.

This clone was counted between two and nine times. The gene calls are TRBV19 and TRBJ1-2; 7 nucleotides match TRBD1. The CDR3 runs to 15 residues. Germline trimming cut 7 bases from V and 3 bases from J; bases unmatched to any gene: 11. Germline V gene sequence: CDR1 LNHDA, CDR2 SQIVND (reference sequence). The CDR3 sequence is CASMGDRTGYYGYTF. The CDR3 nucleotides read TGTGCCAGTATGGGTGATCGGACAGGTTACTATGGCTACACCTTC. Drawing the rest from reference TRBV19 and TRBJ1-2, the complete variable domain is DGGITQSPKYLFRKEGQNVTLSCEQNLNHDAMYWYRQDPGQGLRLIYYSQIVNDFQKGDIAEGYSVSREKKESFPLTVTSAQKNPTAFYLCASMGDRTGYYGYTFGSGTRLTVV.

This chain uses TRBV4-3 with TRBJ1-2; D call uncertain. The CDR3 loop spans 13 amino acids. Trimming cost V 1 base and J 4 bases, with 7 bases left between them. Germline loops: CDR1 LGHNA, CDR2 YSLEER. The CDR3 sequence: CASSQGRSYGYTF. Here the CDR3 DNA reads TGCGCCAGCAGCCAAGGACGGTCCTATGGCTACACCTTC.

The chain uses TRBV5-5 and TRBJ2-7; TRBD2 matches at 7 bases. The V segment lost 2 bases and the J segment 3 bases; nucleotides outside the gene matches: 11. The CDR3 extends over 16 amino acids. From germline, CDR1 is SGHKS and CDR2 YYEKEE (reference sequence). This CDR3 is CASSLRWAGALYEQYF. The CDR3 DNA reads TGTGCCAGCAGCTTAAGGTGGGCGGGAGCTCTCTACGAGCAGTACTTC.

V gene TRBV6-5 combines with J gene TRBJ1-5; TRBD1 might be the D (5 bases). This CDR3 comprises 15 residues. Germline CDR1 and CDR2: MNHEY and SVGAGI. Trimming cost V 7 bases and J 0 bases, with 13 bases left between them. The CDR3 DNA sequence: TGTGCCAGCAAGGAGCGGACACTTAGCAATCAGCCCCAGCATTTT. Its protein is CASKERTLSNQPQHF.

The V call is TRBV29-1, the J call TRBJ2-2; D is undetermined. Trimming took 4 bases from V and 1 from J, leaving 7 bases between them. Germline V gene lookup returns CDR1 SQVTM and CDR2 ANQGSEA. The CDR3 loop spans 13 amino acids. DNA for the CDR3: TGCAGCGTTGTTCAAATGAACACCGGGGAGCTGTTTTTT. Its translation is CSVVQMNTGELFF.

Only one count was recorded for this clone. Here the CDR3 reads CASSQNRVLKTQYF. CDR3 in DNA: TGTGCCAGCAGCCAAAACAGGGTTTTGAAGACCCAGTACTTC. The V call is TRBV27, the J call TRBJ2-5; D perhaps matches TRBD1 (6 bases). This CDR3 spans 14 amino acids. The germline V gene has CDR1 MNHEY and CDR2 SMNVEV (reference sequence). The germline V and J ends were trimmed by 6 bases and 6 bases, with 17 bases remaining between them.